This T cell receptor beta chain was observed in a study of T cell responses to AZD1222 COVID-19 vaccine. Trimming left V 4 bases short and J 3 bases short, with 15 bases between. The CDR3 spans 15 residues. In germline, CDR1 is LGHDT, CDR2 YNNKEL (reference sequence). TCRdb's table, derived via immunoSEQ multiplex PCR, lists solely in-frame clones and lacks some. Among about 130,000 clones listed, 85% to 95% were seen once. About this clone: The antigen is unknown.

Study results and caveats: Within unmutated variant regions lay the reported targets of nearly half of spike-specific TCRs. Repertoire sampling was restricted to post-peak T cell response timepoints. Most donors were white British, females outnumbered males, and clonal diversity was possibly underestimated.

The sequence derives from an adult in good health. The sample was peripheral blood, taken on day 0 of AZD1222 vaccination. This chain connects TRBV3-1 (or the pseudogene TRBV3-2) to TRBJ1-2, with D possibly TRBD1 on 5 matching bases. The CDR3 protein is CASSPRWGGDYGYTF. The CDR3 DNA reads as TGTGCCAGCAGCCCCCGGTGGGGGGGGGACTATGGCTACACCTTC.